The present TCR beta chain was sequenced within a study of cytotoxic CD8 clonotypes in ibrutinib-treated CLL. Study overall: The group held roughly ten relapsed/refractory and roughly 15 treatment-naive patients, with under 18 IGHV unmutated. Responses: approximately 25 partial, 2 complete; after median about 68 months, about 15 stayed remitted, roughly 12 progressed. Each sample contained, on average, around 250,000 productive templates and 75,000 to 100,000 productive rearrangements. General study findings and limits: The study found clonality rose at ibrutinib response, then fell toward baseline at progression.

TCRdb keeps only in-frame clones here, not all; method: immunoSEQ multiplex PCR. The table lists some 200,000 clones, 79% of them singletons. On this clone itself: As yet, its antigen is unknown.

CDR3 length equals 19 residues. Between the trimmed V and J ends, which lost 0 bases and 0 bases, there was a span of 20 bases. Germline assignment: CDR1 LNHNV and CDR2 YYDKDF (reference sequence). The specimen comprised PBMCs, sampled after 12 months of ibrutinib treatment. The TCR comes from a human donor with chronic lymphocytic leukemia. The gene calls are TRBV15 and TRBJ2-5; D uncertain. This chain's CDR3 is CATSREQTTLVNYQETQYF. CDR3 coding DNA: TGTGCCACCAGCAGAGAGCAGACCACGTTAGTTAATTACCAAGAGACCCAGTACTTC.